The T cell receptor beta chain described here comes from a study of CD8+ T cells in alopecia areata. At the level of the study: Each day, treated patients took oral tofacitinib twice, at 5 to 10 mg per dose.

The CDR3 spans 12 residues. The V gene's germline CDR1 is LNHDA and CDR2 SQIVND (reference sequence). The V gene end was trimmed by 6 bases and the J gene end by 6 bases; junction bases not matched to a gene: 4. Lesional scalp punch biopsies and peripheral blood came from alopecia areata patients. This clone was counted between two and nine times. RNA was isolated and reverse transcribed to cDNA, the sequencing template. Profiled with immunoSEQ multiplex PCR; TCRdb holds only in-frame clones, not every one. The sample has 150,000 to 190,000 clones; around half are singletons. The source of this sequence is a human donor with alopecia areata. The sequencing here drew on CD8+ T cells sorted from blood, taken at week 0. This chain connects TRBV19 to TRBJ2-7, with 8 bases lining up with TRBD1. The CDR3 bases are TGTGCCAGTAGCGACAGGGGACGCGAGCAGTACTTC. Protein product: CASSDRGREQYF.